This note documents a single TCR beta chain sequence. Antigen: not known. Second-dose recipients at about 4 or about 12 weeks were treated as one pooled group. Assay: immunoSEQ multiplex PCR; the TCRdb copy retains only in-frame clones and omits some. The sample contains 160,000 or so clones, 90% to 95% of which appear only once. This entry comes from a study of T cell responses to AZD1222 COVID-19 vaccine. Notes on the study in general: Repertoire sampling happened only post peak T cell response. As reported, nearly half of all spike-specific TCRs target variant regions that are unmutated.

The V end lost 8 bases, the J end lost 1 base, and 18 bases lay between the germline ends. The germline V gene has CDR1 MNHEY and CDR2 SVGAGI. This CDR3 contains 15 residues. The chain couples TRBV6-5 to TRBJ2-7, with D possibly TRBD2 on 7 matching bases. This sample comprised peripheral blood, obtained 28 days after the second AZD1222 dose. The receptor comes from an adult who received the AZD1222 COVID-19 vaccine. This CDR3 is CASWGGGAESYEQYF. In DNA, the CDR3 is TGTGCCAGCTGGGGCGGGGGCGCCGAATCCTACGAGCAGTACTTC.